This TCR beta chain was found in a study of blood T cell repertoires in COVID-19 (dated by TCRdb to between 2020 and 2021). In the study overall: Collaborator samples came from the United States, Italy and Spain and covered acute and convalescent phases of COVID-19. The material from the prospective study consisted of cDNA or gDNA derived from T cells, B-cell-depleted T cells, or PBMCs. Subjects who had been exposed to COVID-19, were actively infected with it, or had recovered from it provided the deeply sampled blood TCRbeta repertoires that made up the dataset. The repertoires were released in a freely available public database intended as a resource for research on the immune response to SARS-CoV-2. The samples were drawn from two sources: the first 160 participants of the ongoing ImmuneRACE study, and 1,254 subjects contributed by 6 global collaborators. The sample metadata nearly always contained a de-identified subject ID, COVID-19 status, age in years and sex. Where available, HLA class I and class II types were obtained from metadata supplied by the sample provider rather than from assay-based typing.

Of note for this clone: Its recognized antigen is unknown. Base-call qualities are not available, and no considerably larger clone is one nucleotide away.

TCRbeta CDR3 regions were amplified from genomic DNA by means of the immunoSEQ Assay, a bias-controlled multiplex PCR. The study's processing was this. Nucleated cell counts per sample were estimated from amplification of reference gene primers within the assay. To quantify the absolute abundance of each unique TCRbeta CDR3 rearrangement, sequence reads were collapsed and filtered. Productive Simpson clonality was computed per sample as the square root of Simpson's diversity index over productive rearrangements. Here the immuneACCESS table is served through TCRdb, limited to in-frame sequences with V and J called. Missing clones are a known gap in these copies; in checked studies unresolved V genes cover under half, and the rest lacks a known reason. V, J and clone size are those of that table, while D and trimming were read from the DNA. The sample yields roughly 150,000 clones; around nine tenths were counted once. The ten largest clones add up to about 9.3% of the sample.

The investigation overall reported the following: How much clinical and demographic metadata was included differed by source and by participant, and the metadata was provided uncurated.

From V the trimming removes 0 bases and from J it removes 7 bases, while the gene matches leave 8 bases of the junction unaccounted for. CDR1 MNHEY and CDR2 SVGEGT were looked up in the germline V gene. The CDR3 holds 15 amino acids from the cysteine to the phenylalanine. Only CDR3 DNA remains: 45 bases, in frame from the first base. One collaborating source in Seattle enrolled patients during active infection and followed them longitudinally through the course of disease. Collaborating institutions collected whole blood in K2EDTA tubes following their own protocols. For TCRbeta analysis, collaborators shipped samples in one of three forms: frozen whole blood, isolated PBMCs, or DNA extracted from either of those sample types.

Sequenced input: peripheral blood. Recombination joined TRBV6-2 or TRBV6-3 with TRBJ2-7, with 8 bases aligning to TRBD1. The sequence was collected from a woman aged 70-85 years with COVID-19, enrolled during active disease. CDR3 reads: CASSYSGTGGLEQYF. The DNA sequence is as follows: TGTGCCAGCAGTTACTCCGGGACAGGAGGTTTAGAGCAGTACTTC.